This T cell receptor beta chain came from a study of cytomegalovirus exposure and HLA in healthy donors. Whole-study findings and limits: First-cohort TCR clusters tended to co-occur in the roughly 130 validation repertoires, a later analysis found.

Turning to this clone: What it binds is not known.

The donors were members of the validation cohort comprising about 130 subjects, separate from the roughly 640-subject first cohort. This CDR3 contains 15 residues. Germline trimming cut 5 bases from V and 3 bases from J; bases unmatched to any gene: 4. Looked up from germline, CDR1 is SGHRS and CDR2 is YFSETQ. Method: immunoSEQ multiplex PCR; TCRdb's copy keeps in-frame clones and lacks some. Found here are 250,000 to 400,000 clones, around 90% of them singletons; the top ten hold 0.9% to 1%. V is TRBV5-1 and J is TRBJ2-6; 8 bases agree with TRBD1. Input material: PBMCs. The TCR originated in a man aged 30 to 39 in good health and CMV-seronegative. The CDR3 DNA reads TGCGCCAGCAGGCCTGGACAGGGTGGGGCCAACGTCCTGACTTTC. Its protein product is CASRPGQGGANVLTF.